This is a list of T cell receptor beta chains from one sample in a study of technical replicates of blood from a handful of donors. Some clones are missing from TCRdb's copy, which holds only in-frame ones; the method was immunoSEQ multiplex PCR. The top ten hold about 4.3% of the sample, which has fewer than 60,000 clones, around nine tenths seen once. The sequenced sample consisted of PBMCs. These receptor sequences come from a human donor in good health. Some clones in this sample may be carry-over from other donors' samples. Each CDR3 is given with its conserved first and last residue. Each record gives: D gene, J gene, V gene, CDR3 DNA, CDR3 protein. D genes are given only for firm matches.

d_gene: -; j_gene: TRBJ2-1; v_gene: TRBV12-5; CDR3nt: TGTGCTAGTGGTTCCTACAAGGAGCGCTTTTCCTACAATGAGCAGTTCTTC; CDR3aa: CASGSYKERFSYNEQFF
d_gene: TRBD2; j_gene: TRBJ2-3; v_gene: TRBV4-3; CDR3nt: TGCGCCAGCAGCCAAGATGGACTAGCGGGGGTGCCCCTTGAAGATACGCAGTATTTT; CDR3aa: CASSQDGLAGVPLEDTQYF
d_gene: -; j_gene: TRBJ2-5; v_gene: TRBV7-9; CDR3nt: TGTGCCAGCAGCTCCCTGGGCGGGACCGGAGAGACCCAGTACTTC; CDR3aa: CASSSLGGTGETQYF
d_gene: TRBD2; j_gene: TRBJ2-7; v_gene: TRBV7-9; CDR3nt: TGTGCCAGCAGCTCCCTAGCGGGGGTCTCCTACGAGCAGTACTTC; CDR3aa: CASSSLAGVSYEQYF
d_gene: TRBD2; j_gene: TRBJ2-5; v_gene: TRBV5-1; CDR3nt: TGCGCCAGCAACCTACTAGCGGGGGGAGGAGAGACCCAGTACTTC; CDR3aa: CASNLLAGGGETQYF
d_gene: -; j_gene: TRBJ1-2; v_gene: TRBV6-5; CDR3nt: TGTGCCAGCAGTTCCTACAACTATGGCTACACCTTC; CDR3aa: CASSSYNYGYTF
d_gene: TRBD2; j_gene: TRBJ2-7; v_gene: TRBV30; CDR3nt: TGTGCCTGGAGTCGCGGACGGGGGGAGGGCGAGCAGTACTTC; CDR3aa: CAWSRGRGEGEQYF
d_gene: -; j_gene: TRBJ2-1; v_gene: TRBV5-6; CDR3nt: TGTGCCCTACCATACAATGAGCAGTTCTTC; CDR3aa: CALPYNEQFF
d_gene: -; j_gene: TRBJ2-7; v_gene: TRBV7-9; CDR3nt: TGTGCCAGCAGCCGGCTACCTGGTCCGGGTGAGCAGTACTTC; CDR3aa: CASSRLPGPGEQYF
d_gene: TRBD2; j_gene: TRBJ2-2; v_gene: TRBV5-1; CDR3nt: TGCGCCAGCAGTCCGTTAGCGGGGGGGAACACCGGGGAGCTGTTTTTT; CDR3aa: CASSPLAGGNTGELFF
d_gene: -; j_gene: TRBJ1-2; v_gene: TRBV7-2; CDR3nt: TGTGCCAGCAGCTTAGGCAGCTATGGCTACACCTTC; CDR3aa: CASSLGSYGYTF